This is a list of T cell receptor beta chains from one sample in a study of T cells in localized non-small cell lung cancer. Profiled with immunoSEQ multiplex PCR; TCRdb holds only in-frame clones, not every one. The sample consists of some 22,000 clones, 70% to 85% of them appearing once. The sample here was peripheral blood, taken before any cancer treatment. These receptors were taken from a man between 40 and 70 years old with stage I lung adenocarcinoma. The CDR3 runs from the conserved cysteine through the conserved F or W. The D gene is left open where the match is weak. Size values are once, few and many counts, or a class for expanded clones, and some rows have none.

V,J,D,size,DNA,CDR3
TRBV7-5,TRBJ1-6,.,.,TGTGTCAGAAGCCCGGGACTTTCACTAACGCGTGAGCTGGATTCACCCCTCCACTTT,CVRSPGLSLTRELDSPLHF
TRBV29-1,TRBJ2-2,TRBD1,.,TGCAGCGTCGGACAGGGGAGAACCGGGGAGCTGTTTTTT,CSVGQGRTGELFF
TRBV18,TRBJ2-7,TRBD1,.,TGTGCCAGCTCACTACCCCCGACAGGGAGCTCCTACGAGCAGTACTTC,CASSLPPTGSSYEQYF
TRBV27,TRBJ2-2,.,.,TGTGCCAGCAGTTTGATTTGGGGGGGGGCCATGGAGGAGCTGTTTTTT,CASSLIWGGAMEELFF
TRBV28,TRBJ1-2,.,.,TGTGCCAGCAGCCTACCTGGGGCTAATGGCTACACCTTC,CASSLPGANGYTF
TRBV5-6,TRBJ2-3,.,.,TGTGCCAGCAGCCAGGACAGTCGACGGACGGGGACGCAGTATTTT,CASSQDSRRTGTQYF
TRBV7-9,TRBJ2-5,.,.,TGTGCCAGCAGCCACGCACACCAGGGGCCCGAGACCCAGTACTTC,CASSHAHQGPETQYF
TRBV5-6,TRBJ2-3,.,.,TGTGCCAGCAGGTACCATGATACGCAGTATTTT,CASRYHDTQYF
TRBV5-1,TRBJ2-2,TRBD2,.,TGCGCCAGCTCCGGGGGGTGGGACGCCGGGGAGCTGTTTTTT,CASSGGWDAGELFF
TRBV6-6,TRBJ1-2,.,.,TGTGCCAGCAGCTTGGACGGCCTTCTCAGCTACACCTTC,CASSLDGLLSYTF
TRBV9,TRBJ2-2,TRBD2,.,TGTGCCAGCAGCGTAGAAGGACTAGGGGCCTTAACGAACACCGGGGAGCTGTTTTTT,CASSVEGLGALTNTGELFF
TRBV5-1,TRBJ2-7,.,.,TGCGCCAGCAGCTTTATGTCTTCATCCGAGCAGTACTTC,CASSFMSSSEQYF
TRBV9,TRBJ2-1,TRBD2,.,TGTGCCAGCAGCGTAGGGACTAGCGGGGGAGATTACAATGAGCAGTTCTTC,CASSVGTSGGDYNEQFF
TRBV5-5,TRBJ2-7,TRBD1,.,TGTGCCAGCAGCTTGTTGTCGGGACAGGGGCACGAGCAGTACTTC,CASSLLSGQGHEQYF
TRBV19,TRBJ2-1,TRBD1,.,TGTGCCAGTAGCTACTCCCGGGACAGGGTTATCTTC,CASSYSRDRVIF
TRBV7-2,TRBJ2-7,TRBD2,.,TGTGCCAGCAGCTTAGCTTTTAGCGGGGGCTACGAGCAGTACTTC,CASSLAFSGGYEQYF
TRBV28,TRBJ1-6,.,.,TGTGCCAGCAGTCATTCGACAAGGCTGGATTCACCCCTCCACTTT,CASSHSTRLDSPLHF
TRBV6-6,TRBJ2-2,TRBD1,.,TGTGCCAGCAGATCCGGGACAGGGTCGACCGGGGAGCTGTTTTTT,CASRSGTGSTGELFF
TRBV27,TRBJ1-5,.,.,TGTGCCAGCAGGGGGAGGACAGGCAATCAGCCCCAGCATTTT,CASRGRTGNQPQHF
TRBV4-3,TRBJ1-5,TRBD1,once,TGCGCCAGCAGCCAAGATAGGACAGGGGTTCAGCCCCAGCATTTT,CASSQDRTGVQPQHF
TRBV19,TRBJ1-1,.,.,TGTGCCAGTAGTATTATGAGGGCTTCTGAAGCTTTCTTT,CASSIMRASEAFF
TRBV7-2,TRBJ2-2,.,.,TGTGCCAGCAGCCCCGCCCGAGGGGCCGGGGAGCTGTTTTTT,CASSPARGAGELFF
TRBV28,TRBJ2-3,TRBD2,.,TGTGCCAGCAGTTTACAGGGCGGGGGTACAGATACGCAGTATTTT,CASSLQGGGTDTQYF
TRBV6-6,TRBJ2-3,TRBD1,.,TGTGCCAGCAGTTCGGGACAGGCCGGTACAGATACGCAGTATTTT,CASSSGQAGTDTQYF